This T cell receptor (beta chain) came from a study of cytomegalovirus exposure and HLA in healthy donors. The PCR employed 60 Vbeta primers together with 13 Jbeta primers. Per the study methods: Among the unique TCR beta chains that a later analysis counted, about 81 million in all, 10 million to 13 million were shared. Sequencing used immunoSEQ multiplex PCR; TCRdb keeps in-frame clones, though not all of them. That table supplies the V and J calls and clone size; D and trimming were determined from the DNA. The sample shows about 100,000 clones, around 77% of them seen only once. CDR1 is MDHEN and CDR2 is SYDVKM in the germline V gene. There are 15 residues in the CDR3. Notes on this clone: As yet, its antigen is unknown. The germline gene is not matched at one end of the junction; a read error may be the cause.

Broader study findings: Presence/absence analyses supposed approximately even sequencing depth among donors. In a later analysis, parvovirus B19, influenza, CMV and Epstein-Barr virus appeared linked to several top co-occurrence clusters.

The receptor was derived from a woman in her sixties or seventies in good health and CMV-seropositive. The sequenced material came from PBMCs. The chain recombines TRBV28 with TRBJ2-3; D is possibly TRBD1 (6 bases). The CDR3 nucleotides are TGTGCCAGCAGTTCAGGGACAATTCGCACAGATATGCAGTATTTT. Protein: CASSSGTIRTDMQYF.